Following are 2 T cell receptor beta chains from one sample sequenced in a study of blood T cell repertoires in COVID-19. Method: immunoSEQ multiplex PCR; TCRdb's copy keeps in-frame clones and lacks some. The sample records about 80,000 clones, 75% to 90% being singletons. Sample: peripheral blood. All receptors come from a middle-aged woman with active or convalescent COVID-19.

This chain uses TRBV4-3 with TRBJ1-4; D possibly corresponds to TRBD1 (6 bases). Trimming removed 0 bases from V and 10 bases from J, with 12 bases in between. The CDR3 spans 14 residues. Germline CDR1 reads LGHNA; CDR2 reads YSLEER. The CDR3 protein is CASSQDTGNGKLFF. The CDR3 region has the DNA TGCGCCAGCAGCCAAGATACAGGGAACGGAAAACTGTTTTTT.

Worth noting for this clone: Other nucleotide sequences from this sample produce the same CDR3. This chain uses TRBV7-3 with TRBJ2-3; unclear D gene. Trimming cost V 5 bases and J 0 bases, with 9 bases left between them. The germline V gene encodes CDR1 SGHTA and CDR2 FQGTGA. This CDR3 is built from 14 residues. CDR3 sequence (DNA): TGTGCCAGCAGCCCCGATAGTAGCACAGATACGCAGTATTTT. This translates into CASSPDSSTDTQYF.